This T cell receptor beta chain is from a study of cytomegalovirus exposure and HLA in healthy donors. Use of 60 Vbeta and 13 Jbeta primers characterized the PCR. Clones were read by immunoSEQ multiplex PCR, and TCRdb kept only the in-frame ones, dropping some. In the table there are 90,000 to 120,000 clones, 60% to 80% of which are singletons. Whole-study findings and limits: Likely technical artifact: a cluster of highly shared sequence variants. V- and J-gene trimming in TCR beta was tied to a missense DCLRE1C variant by an analysis performed later.

About this clone itself: Its antigen is unknown.

Sequencing was carried out using PBMCs. The sequence was collected from a man aged 18 to 29 in good health and CMV-seronegative.

The CDR3, as DNA: TGTGCCAGCAGCTTAGTTCTAGCGGGGGGCTTAGCAGATACGCAGTATTTT. It codes for CASSLVLAGGLADTQYF. The chain links TRBV7-6 to TRBJ2-3; 11 bases are a match to TRBD2. Trimming took 1 base from V and 4 from J; bases not matched to a gene: 7. Germline V CDR1 and CDR2: SGHVS, FNYEAQ. The CDR3 consists of 17 residues.